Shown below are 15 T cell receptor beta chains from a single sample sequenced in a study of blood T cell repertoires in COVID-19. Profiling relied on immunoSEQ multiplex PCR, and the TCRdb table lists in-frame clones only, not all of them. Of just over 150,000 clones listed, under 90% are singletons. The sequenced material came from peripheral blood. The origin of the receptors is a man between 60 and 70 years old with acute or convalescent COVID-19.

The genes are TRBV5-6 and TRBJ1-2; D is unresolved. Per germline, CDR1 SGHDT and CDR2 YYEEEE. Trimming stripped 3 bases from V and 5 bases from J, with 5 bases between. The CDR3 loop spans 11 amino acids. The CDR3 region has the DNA TGTGCCAGCAGCTCCGGGTATGGCTACACCTTC. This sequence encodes CASSSGYGYTF. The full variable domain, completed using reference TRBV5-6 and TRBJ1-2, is DAGVTQSPTHLIKTRGQQVTLRCSPKSGHDTVSWYQQALGQGPQFIFQYYEEEERQRGNFPDRFSGHQFPNYSSELNVNALLLGDSALYLCASSSGYGYTFGSGTRLTVV.

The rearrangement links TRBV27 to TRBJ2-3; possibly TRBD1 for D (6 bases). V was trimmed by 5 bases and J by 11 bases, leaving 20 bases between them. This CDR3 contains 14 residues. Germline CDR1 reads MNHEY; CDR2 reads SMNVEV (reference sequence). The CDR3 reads CASSLGADARMQYF. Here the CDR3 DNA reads TGTGCCAGCAGTCTGGGGGCCGATGCCCGTATGCAGTATTTT.

In DNA form, the CDR3 reads TGTGCCACCAGTGATTCGGGAAAGGCAGGTAGAGGGAGGGAAGAGACCCAGTACTTC. Its protein product is CATSDSGKAGRGREETQYF. The V call is TRBV24-1, the J call TRBJ2-5; 7 nucleotides line up with TRBD2. The germline V gene encodes CDR1 KGHDR and CDR2 SFDVKD. With V trimmed by 2 bases and J by 3 bases, 17 bases remained unmatched. This CDR3 comprises 19 residues.

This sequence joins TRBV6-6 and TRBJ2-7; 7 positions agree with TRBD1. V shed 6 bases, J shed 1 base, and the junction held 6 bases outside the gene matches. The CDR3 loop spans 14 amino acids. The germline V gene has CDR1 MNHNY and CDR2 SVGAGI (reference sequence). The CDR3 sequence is CASRNRDSSYEQYF. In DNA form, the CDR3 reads TGTGCCAGCAGAAACCGGGACAGTTCCTACGAGCAGTACTTC.

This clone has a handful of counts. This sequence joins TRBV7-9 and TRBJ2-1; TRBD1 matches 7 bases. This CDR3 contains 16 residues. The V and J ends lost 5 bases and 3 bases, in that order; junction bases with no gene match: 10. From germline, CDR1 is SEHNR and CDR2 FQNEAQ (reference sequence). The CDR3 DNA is TGTGCCAGCAGCCAAAGTGCCGGACAGGACTACAATGAGCAGTTCTTC. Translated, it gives CASSQSAGQDYNEQFF.

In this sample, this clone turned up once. DNA for the CDR3: TGTGCCAGCAGCCGCATTGGCGGAGCGCAGTATTTT. Translated: CASSRIGGAQYF. This sequence joins TRBV7-2 and TRBJ2-3; D unresolved. The CDR3 runs 12 residues. The V end lost 5 bases, the J end lost 10 bases, and 13 bases lay between the germline ends. The germline CDR1 and CDR2 sequences are SGHTA and FQGNSA. Full variable domain (missing parts from reference TRBV7-2 and TRBJ2-3): GAGVSQSPSNKVTEKGKDVELRCDPISGHTALYWYRQSLGQGLEFLIYFQGNSAPDKSGLPSDRFSAERTGGSVSTLTIQRTQQEDSAVYLCASSRIGGAQYFGPGTRLTVL.

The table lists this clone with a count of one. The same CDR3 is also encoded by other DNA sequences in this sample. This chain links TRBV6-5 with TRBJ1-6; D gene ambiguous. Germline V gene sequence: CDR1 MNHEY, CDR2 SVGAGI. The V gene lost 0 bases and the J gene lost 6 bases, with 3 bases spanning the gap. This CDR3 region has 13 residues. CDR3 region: CASSYSSNSPLHF. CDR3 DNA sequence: TGTGCCAGCAGTTACTCGAGTAATTCACCCCTCCACTTT.

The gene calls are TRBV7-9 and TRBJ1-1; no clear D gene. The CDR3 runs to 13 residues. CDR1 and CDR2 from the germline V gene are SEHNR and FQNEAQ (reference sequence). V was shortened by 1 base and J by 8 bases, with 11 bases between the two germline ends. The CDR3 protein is CASSLVSGGEAFF. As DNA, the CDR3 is TGTGCCAGCAGCTTAGTAAGTGGCGGGGAAGCTTTCTTT.

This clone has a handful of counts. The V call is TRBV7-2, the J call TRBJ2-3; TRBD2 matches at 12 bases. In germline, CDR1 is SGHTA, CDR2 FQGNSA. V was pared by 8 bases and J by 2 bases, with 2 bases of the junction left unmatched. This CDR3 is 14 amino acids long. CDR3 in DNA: TGTGCCAGCCTAGCGGGGGGGCTCACAGATACGCAGTATTTT. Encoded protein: CASLAGGLTDTQYF.

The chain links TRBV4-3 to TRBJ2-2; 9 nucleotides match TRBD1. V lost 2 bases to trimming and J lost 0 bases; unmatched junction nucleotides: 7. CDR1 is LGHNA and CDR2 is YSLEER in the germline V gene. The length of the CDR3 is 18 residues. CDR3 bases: TGCGCCAGCAGCCAACAGGGACAGGGACTATCGAACACCGGGGAGCTGTTTTTT. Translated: CASSQQGQGLSNTGELFF.

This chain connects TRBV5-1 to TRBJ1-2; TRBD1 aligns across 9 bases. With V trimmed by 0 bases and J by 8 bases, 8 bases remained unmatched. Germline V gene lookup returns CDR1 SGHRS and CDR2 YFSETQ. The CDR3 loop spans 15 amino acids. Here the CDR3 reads CASSLGQGEHYGYTF. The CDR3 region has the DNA TGCGCCAGCAGCTTGGGACAGGGGGAACATTACGGCTACACCTTC.

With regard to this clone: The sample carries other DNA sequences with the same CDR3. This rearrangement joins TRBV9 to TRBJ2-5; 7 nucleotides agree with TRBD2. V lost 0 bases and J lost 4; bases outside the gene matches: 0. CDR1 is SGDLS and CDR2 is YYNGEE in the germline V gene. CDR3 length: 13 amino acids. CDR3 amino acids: CASSVGGGETQYF. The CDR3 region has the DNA TGTGCCAGCAGCGTAGGCGGGGGAGAGACCCAGTACTTC.

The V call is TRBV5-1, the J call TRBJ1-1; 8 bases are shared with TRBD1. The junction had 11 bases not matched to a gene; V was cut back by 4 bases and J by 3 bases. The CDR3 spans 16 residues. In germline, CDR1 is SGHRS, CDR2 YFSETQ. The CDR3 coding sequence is TGCGCCAGCAGCACGGGTTGGCAGGGGGCGGACACTGAAGCTTTCTTT. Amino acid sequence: CASSTGWQGADTEAFF.

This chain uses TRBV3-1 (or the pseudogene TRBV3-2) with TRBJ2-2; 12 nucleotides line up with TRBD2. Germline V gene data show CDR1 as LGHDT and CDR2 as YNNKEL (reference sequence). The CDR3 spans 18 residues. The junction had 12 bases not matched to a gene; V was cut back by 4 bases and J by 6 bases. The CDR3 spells CASSRLQASGRGAGELFF. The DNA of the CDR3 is TGTGCCAGCAGCCGCCTGCAGGCTAGCGGGAGGGGTGCCGGGGAGCTGTTTTTT.

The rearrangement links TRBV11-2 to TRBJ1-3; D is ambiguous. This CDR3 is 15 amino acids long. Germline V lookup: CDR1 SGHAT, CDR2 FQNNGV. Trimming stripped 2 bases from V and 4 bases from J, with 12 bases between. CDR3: CASSLLRAGGNTIYF. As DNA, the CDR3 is TGTGCCAGCAGCTTACTAAGGGCGGGCGGAAACACCATATATTTT.